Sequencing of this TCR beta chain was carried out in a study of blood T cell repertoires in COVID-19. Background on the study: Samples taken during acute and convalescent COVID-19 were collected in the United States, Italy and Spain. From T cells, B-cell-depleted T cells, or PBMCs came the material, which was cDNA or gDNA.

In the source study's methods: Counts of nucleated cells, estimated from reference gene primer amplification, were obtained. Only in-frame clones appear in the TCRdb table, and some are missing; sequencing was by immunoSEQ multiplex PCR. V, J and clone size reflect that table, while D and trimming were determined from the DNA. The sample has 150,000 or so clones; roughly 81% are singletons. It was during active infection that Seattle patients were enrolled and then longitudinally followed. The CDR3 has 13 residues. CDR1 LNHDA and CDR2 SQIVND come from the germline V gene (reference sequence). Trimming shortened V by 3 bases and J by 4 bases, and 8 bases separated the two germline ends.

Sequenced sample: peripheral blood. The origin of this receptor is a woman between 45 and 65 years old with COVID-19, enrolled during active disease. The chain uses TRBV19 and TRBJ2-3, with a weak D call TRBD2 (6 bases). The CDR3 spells CASSIPSADTQYF. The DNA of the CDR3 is TGTGCCAGTAGTATCCCTAGCGCAGATACGCAGTATTTT.